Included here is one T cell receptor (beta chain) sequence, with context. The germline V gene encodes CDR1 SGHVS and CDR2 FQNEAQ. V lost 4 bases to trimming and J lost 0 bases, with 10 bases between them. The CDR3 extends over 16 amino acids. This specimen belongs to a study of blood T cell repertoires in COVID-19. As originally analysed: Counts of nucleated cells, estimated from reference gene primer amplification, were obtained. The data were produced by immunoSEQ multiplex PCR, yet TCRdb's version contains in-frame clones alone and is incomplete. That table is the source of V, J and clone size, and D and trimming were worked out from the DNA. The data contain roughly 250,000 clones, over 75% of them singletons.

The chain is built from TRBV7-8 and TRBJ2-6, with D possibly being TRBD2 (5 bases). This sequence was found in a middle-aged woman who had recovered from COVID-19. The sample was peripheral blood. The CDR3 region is CASSWTGSSGANVLTF. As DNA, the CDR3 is TGTGCCAGCAGCTGGACGGGAAGCTCTGGGGCCAACGTCCTGACTTTC.